The present T cell receptor beta chain was sequenced within a study of blood T cell repertoires in COVID-19. Using immunoSEQ multiplex PCR, the repertoire was profiled, and TCRdb retains in-frame clones only, with some absent. The data show fewer than 300,000 clones, less than 85% seen once. This clone has just one count. With V trimmed by 6 bases and J by 2 bases, 4 bases remained unmatched. The CDR3 consists of 14 residues. CDR1 WNHNN and CDR2 SYGVQD come from the germline V gene (reference sequence). The chain joins TRBV10-1 to TRBJ2-7; 10 bases match TRBD1. Material for sequencing was peripheral blood. This sequence originates from a woman aged 18-29 years with acute or convalescent COVID-19. CDR3 loop: CASSAGTGAYEQYF. CDR3 in DNA: TGCGCCAGCAGCGCCGGGACAGGGGCCTACGAGCAGTACTTC.